This T cell receptor (beta chain) was documented in a study of blood T cell repertoires in COVID-19. Across the whole study: Researchers got acute and convalescent COVID-19 samples from the United States, Italy and Spain.

The protocol was immunoSEQ multiplex PCR, while the TCRdb copy is restricted to in-frame clones and leaves out a portion. The sample yields approximately 300,000 clones, about 85% seen once. The CDR3 spans 14 residues. Trimming at V came to 4 bases and at J to 2 bases, leaving 4 bases not matched to a gene. CDR1 and CDR2 (germline): SGHNT, YYREEE (reference sequence). This clone was detected a few times. The receptor was isolated from a human donor with COVID-19, enrolled during active disease. The donor label of this sample is uncertain. V usage is TRBV5-4 and J usage is TRBJ1-2; TRBD1 matches at 8 bases. The material sequenced was peripheral blood. This CDR3 is CASSVDRENYGYTF. CDR3 sequence (DNA): TGTGCCAGCAGCGTGGACAGGGAGAACTATGGCTACACCTTC.